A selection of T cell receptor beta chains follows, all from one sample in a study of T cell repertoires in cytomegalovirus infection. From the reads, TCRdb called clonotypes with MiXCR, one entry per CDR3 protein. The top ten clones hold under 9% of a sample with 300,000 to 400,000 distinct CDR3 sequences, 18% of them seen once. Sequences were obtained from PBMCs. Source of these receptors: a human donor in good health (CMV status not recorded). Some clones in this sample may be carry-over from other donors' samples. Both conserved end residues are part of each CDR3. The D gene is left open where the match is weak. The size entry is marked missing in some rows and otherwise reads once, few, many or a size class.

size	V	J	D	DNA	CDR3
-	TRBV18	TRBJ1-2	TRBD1	TGTGCCAGCTCACCCAGGGACAGGAGTGCCTATGGCTACACCTTC	CASSPRDRSAYGYTF
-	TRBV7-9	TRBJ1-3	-	TGTGCCAGCGACTCCTCTGGAAACACCATATATTTT	CASDSSGNTIYF
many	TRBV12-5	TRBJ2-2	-	TGTGCTAGTGGTTTGGTGCGGGACGGGACCGCTAACACCGGGGAGCTGTTTTTT	CASGLVRDGTANTGELFF
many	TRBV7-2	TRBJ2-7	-	TGTGCCAGCAGCTTAGTCTGGTCGGGACAAGCCTACGAGCAGTACTTC	CASSLVWSGQAYEQYF
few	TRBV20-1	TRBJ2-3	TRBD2	TGCAGTGCCCGGCGGGGGGGGGCAGGAGATACGCAGTATTTT	CSARRGGAGDTQYF
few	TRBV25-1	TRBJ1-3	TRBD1	TGTGCCAGCGGAGACAGGGCTGGAAACACCATATATTTT	CASGDRAGNTIYF
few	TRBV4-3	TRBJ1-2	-	TGCGCCAGCAGCCAGGAGGTTGGTCAAAACAGTGGCTACACCTTC	CASSQEVGQNSGYTF
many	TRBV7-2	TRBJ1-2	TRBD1	TGTGCCAGCAGCCCCACCGGGACAGGGTTCTATGGCTACACCTTC	CASSPTGTGFYGYTF
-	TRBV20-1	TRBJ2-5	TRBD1	TGCAGTGCAACCGGGACAGGGGACCTCCAAGAGACCCAGTACTTC	CSATGTGDLQETQYF
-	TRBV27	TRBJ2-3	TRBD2	TGTGCCAGCAGCTTGACGGGGGGTGATACGCAGTATTTT	CASSLTGGDTQYF
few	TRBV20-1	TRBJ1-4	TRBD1	TGCAGTGCTAGAGATGCGGCCGAAAGGGGACAGGGGATTCCGGGGGGAAAACTGTTTTTT	CSARDAAERGQGIPGGKLFF
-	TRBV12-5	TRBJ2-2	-	TGTGCTAGTGGTTTTGGCGGTTCGAACACCGGGGAGCTGTTTTTT	CASGFGGSNTGELFF
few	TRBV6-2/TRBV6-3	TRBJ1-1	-	TGTGCCAGCAGTCCGCCCCAGGACAGGAACACTGAAGCTTTCTTT	CASSPPQDRNTEAFF
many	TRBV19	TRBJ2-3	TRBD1	TGTGCCAGTAGTCTCATGCGGACAGGGATCCACGATACGCAGTATTTT	CASSLMRTGIHDTQYF
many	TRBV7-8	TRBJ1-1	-	TGTGCCAGCAGCTCGTATGGCAGTCAGGCCACTGAAGCTTTCTTT	CASSSYGSQATEAFF
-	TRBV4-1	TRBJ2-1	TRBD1	TGCGCCAGCAGCCTTGACAGGGCCTACAATGAGCAGTTCTTC	CASSLDRAYNEQFF
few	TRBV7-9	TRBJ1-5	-	TGTGCCAGCAGCCCAGGACTTGGGGACCCCCGGTTGCAGCCCCAGCATTTT	CASSPGLGDPRLQPQHF
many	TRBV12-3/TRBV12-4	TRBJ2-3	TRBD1	TGTGCCAGCACCAAGACAGGGTCGGCAGATACGCAGTATTTT	CASTKTGSADTQYF
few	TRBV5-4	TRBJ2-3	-	TGTGCCAGCAGCTTGAAGCAATCGGGGGCAGATACGCAGTATTTT	CASSLKQSGADTQYF
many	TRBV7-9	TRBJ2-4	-	TGTGCCAGCAGCTTAGCAGGGCGGGAAAACATTCAGTACTTC	CASSLAGRENIQYF
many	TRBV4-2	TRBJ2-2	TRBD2	TGTGCCAGCAGCCAACTAGCGGGGGGGCCGAACACCGGGGAGCTGTTTTTT	CASSQLAGGPNTGELFF
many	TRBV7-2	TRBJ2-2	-	TGTGCCAGCAGCACCCAAGATGCGGCCGGGGAGCTGTTTTTT	CASSTQDAAGELFF
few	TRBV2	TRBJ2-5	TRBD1	TGTGCCAGCAGTATCTTCAGGGGGACAGAGACCCAGTACTTC	CASSIFRGTETQYF
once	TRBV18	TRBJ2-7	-	TGTGCCAGCTCACCACAGGTTAGCTCCTACGAGCAGTACTTC	CASSPQVSSYEQYF
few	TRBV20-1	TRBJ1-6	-	TGCAGTGTGGACGGAGATAATTCACCCCTCCACTTT	CSVDGDNSPLHF
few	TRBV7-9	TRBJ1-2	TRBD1	TGTGCCAGCAGCCAGAGCGTCCAGGGGGCGGTTGGCTACACCTTC	CASSQSVQGAVGYTF
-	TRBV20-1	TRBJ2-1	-	TGCAGTGTGCCTGAATGGACCAATGAGCAGTTCTTC	CSVPEWTNEQFF
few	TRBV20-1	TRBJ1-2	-	TGCAGTGCTAGCGTAAGAGGGTCTAACTATGGCTACACCTTC	CSASVRGSNYGYTF
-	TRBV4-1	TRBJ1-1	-	TGCGCCAGCAGTCGGACCGCGGACACTGAAGCTTTCTTT	CASSRTADTEAFF
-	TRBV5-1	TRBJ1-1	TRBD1	TGCGCCAGCAGCCCGACAGGGGCTCTAGACACTGAAGCTTTCTTT	CASSPTGALDTEAFF
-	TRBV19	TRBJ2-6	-	TGTGCCAGTAGGAGGACCGGCGGGGCCAACGTCCTGACTTTC	CASRRTGGANVLTF
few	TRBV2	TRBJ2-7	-	TGTGCCAGCATCGCAGCCTACGAGCAGTACTTC	CASIAAYEQYF
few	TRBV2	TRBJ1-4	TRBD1	TGTGCCAGCAGCGACGGACAGGGGTTTTCTCTGTTTTTT	CASSDGQGFSLFF
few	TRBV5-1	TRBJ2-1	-	TGCGCCAGCAGCGGAGGGGATTCCTACAATGAGCAGTTCTTC	CASSGGDSYNEQFF
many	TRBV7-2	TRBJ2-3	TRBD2	TGTGCCAGCAAACTGACTAGCGGGGGCACAGATACGCAGTATTTT	CASKLTSGGTDTQYF
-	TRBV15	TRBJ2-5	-	TGTGCCACCAGCAAGACCACCGCCCGGGATGGGGAGACCCAGTACTTC	CATSKTTARDGETQYF
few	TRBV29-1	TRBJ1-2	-	TGCAGCGTTGAAGCGGTCCAGCTTGCCTATGGCTACACCTTC	CSVEAVQLAYGYTF
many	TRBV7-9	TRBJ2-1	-	TGTGCCAGCAGCTTGGGGTGGGACATCAGGTCCTACAATGAGCAGTTCTTC	CASSLGWDIRSYNEQFF
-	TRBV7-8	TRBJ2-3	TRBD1	TGTGCCAGCAGTCGTGGACAGGGAGGACACGCTAGCACAGATACGCAGTATTTT	CASSRGQGGHASTDTQYF
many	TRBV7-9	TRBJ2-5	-	TGTGCCAGCGAGAGCGGCGGGGCGGGAGAGACCCAGTACTTC	CASESGGAGETQYF
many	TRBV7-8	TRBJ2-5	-	TGTACTCTACAGGAGTGGGTAGGCCAAGAGACCCAGTACTTC	CTLQEWVGQETQYF
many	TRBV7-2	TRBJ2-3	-	TGTGCCAGCAGCTCGGCCTCCATAGGCACAGATACGCAGTATTTT	CASSSASIGTDTQYF
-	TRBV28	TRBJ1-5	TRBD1	TGTGCCAGCAGTTTTAACCAGGGGGCTGGAAATCAGCCCCAGCATTTT	CASSFNQGAGNQPQHF
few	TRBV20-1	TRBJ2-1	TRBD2	TGCAGTGCTAGCCTAGCGGGAGTAAGCAATGAGCAGTTCTTC	CSASLAGVSNEQFF
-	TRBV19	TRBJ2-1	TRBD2	TGTGCCAGTAGTACCTCGACTAGCGGCGATGAGCAGTTCTTC	CASSTSTSGDEQFF
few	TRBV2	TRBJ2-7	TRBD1	TGTGCCAGCAGTGAGGGGAGACAGGGGTGGTCGGACGAGCAGTACTTC	CASSEGRQGWSDEQYF
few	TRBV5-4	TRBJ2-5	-	TGTGCCAGCAGCTTGGGGAACCCTTGGGACCAAGAGACCCAGTACTTC	CASSLGNPWDQETQYF
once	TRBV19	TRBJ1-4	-	TGTGCCAGTAGTAACAGGTCGGGTGAAAAACTGTTTTTT	CASSNRSGEKLFF
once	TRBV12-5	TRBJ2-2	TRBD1	TGTGCTAGTGGTTTGAGGGCAGGGGGCACCGGGGAGCTGTTTTTT	CASGLRAGGTGELFF
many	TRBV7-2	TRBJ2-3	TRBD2	TGTGCCAGCAGACGGGACTACACAGATACGCAGTATTTT	CASRRDYTDTQYF
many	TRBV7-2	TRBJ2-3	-	TGTGCCAGCAGCTTAGGGACTGTTCGAGATACGCAGTATTTT	CASSLGTVRDTQYF
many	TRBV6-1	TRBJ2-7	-	TGTGCCAGCAGTCCCCAGGGTCTCCTCTACGAGCAGTACTTC	CASSPQGLLYEQYF
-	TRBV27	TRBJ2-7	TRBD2	TGTGCCAGCCGTCGGGGGGGGCCCTCCTACGAGCAGTACTTC	CASRRGGPSYEQYF
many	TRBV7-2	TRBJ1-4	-	TGTGCCAGCAGCTTAAGCGGGGATATTAATGAAAAACTGTTTTTT	CASSLSGDINEKLFF
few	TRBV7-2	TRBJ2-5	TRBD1	TGTGCCAGCACAGGACAGGCTGGGGCGACCCAGTACTTC	CASTGQAGATQYF